These T cell receptor beta chains were read from a single sample in a study of vaccination effects on CD4 cells after COVID-19. This table comes from immunoSEQ multiplex PCR, and its TCRdb copy is limited to in-frame clones, with some not included. This sample has about 43,000 clones, with around 77% found just once. These receptors are not linked to any known antigen. This specimen consisted of CD4+ T cells from PBMCs cultured with SARS-CoV-2 spike peptides, obtained before COVID-19 vaccination. These receptors were collected from a human donor who received a COVID-19 vaccine. CDR3s include the opening cysteine and the closing phenylalanine or tryptophan. Each record gives: V gene, clone size, CDR3 length, D gene, J gene, CDR3 DNA, CDR3 protein. The D gene is left open where the match is weak. Clone size appears in some rows only: once, few, many, or a class for an expanded clone.

TRBV29-1	NA	12	TRBD2	TRBJ2-5	TGCAGCGTTGCTGGGGAGGGAGAGACCCAGTACTTC	CSVAGEGETQYF
TRBV11-1	once	15	NA	TRBJ2-5	TGTGCCAGCAGCTCCGGGGGACCGGGAGAAGAGACCCAGTACTTC	CASSSGGPGEETQYF
TRBV2	NA	11	NA	TRBJ2-2	TGTGCCAGCAGGGAACCCGGGGAGCTGTTTTTT	CASREPGELFF
TRBV5-1	NA	13	TRBD2	TRBJ2-5	TGCGCCAGCAGCCCTCAGGGAGGGGAGACCCAGTACTTC	CASSPQGGETQYF
TRBV28	NA	15	NA	TRBJ1-4	TGTGCCAGCAATGGGGGAAGGACTTCTAATGAAAAACTGTTTTTT	CASNGGRTSNEKLFF
TRBV29-1	NA	13	NA	TRBJ2-3	TGCAGCGGGGGACCCCCACCCACAGATACGCAGTATTTT	CSGGPPPTDTQYF
TRBV3-1/TRBV3-2	NA	11	NA	TRBJ2-1	TGTGCCAGCAGCCTACGACTGGAGCAGTTCTTC	CASSLRLEQFF
TRBV11-2	NA	12	NA	TRBJ1-1	TGTGCCAGCAGCTTATTCGGCACTGAAGCTTTCTTT	CASSLFGTEAFF
TRBV10-3	NA	17	NA	TRBJ2-3	TGTGCCATCAGTGAGTCGGTGGGGAAAGAGGGGACAGATACGCAGTATTTT	CAISESVGKEGTDTQYF
TRBV6-5	NA	12	NA	TRBJ2-1	TGTGCCAGCCGAGGGCAGCACAATGAGCAGTTCTTC	CASRGQHNEQFF
TRBV9	NA	15	TRBD1	TRBJ1-2	TGTGCCAGCAGCGTAGACAGGGGAGCGTCCTATGGCTACACCTTC	CASSVDRGASYGYTF
TRBV19	few	14	NA	TRBJ1-6	TGTGCCAGTTGGACCGGGTTAAGGGATTCACCCCTCCACTTT	CASWTGLRDSPLHF
TRBV11-2	NA	12	NA	TRBJ2-1	TGTGCCAGCAGCTTAGATAGGGACGAGCAGTTCTTC	CASSLDRDEQFF
TRBV7-3	NA	16	TRBD2	TRBJ2-1	TGTGCCAGCAGCACTAGGGGAGCGGGGGACTACAATGAGCAGTTCTTC	CASSTRGAGDYNEQFF
TRBV2	NA	16	NA	TRBJ2-3	TGTGCCAGCGGGGGATATTTTACCGGTGGCACAGATACGCAGTATTTT	CASGGYFTGGTDTQYF
TRBV7-3	NA	21	TRBD2	TRBJ2-1	TGTGCCAGCAGCTTATATACCCGTATCCTAGCGGGGGGCTTGCATGGACCGGAGCAGTTCTTC	CASSLYTRILAGGLHGPEQFF
TRBV6-1	NA	15	NA	TRBJ1-2	TGTGCCAGCAGTGAAGCGATCGGGCAGGGAACTGGCTACACCTTC	CASSEAIGQGTGYTF
TRBV18	NA	13	NA	TRBJ2-3	TGTGCCAGCTCACGGGACTCTGAGGGCCCGCAGTATTTT	CASSRDSEGPQYF
TRBV6-5	NA	14	TRBD1	TRBJ2-5	TGTGCCAGCTTTTACGACAGGGAAATAGGGACCCAGTACTTC	CASFYDREIGTQYF
TRBV5-1	NA	14	NA	TRBJ2-5	TGCGCCAGCAGCTTGAGTAGTTACCAAGAGACCCAGTACTTC	CASSLSSYQETQYF
TRBV5-1	NA	12	TRBD1	TRBJ1-1	TGCGCCAGCAGCTCTCAGGGGGCTGAAGCTTTCTTT	CASSSQGAEAFF
TRBV9	NA	15	TRBD2	TRBJ2-3	TGTGCCAGCAGCGGTACTAGCGATCCCGCAGATACGCAGTATTTT	CASSGTSDPADTQYF
TRBV30	NA	13	NA	TRBJ1-2	TGTGCCTGGAGTGTACGAAGCCTGGCGGGCTACACCTTC	CAWSVRSLAGYTF
TRBV9	NA	16	NA	TRBJ2-3	TGTGCCAGCAGCGTAGCCCCCTCGCTCAGGACAGATACGCAGTATTTT	CASSVAPSLRTDTQYF
TRBV18	NA	17	TRBD2	TRBJ2-1	TGTGCCAGCTCACGGGTACTAGCGGGGAGCTCCTACAATGAGCAGTTCTTC	CASSRVLAGSSYNEQFF
TRBV7-2	NA	17	TRBD2	TRBJ2-1	TGTGCCAGCAGCTACGGGGGACTAGCGGGGGCCGACAATGAGCAGTTCTTC	CASSYGGLAGADNEQFF
TRBV9	few	16	TRBD2	TRBJ2-2	TGTGCCAGCAGCAGGCAGCGGGGCGCGAACACCGGGGAGCTGTTTTTT	CASSRQRGANTGELFF
TRBV6-6	NA	14	NA	TRBJ1-3	TGTGCCAGCAACTTCGAGGGGGCTGGAAACACCATATATTTT	CASNFEGAGNTIYF
TRBV7-3	once	15	TRBD2	TRBJ2-1	TGTGCCAGCAGCTCAAAGCGGGGGGGCCACAATGAGCAGTTCTTC	CASSSKRGGHNEQFF
TRBV5-1	NA	15	NA	TRBJ2-3	TGCGCCAGCAGCGCGGCGGGACTCACCACAGATACGCAGTATTTT	CASSAAGLTTDTQYF
TRBV28	NA	13	NA	TRBJ1-1	TGTGCCAGCGAAACCACAAAAAACACTGAAGCTTTCTTT	CASETTKNTEAFF
TRBV4-1	few	15	NA	TRBJ1-2	TGCGCCAGCAGCCAAGGATCCCCAGGATCCTATGGCTACACCTTC	CASSQGSPGSYGYTF
TRBV6-6	NA	13	NA	TRBJ1-1	TGTGCCAGCAGGCAAATTGTTGGGACTGAAGCTTTCTTT	CASRQIVGTEAFF
TRBV6-6	NA	13	NA	TRBJ1-5	TGTGCCAGCGGACAGACAAGAAATCAGCCCCAGCATTTT	CASGQTRNQPQHF